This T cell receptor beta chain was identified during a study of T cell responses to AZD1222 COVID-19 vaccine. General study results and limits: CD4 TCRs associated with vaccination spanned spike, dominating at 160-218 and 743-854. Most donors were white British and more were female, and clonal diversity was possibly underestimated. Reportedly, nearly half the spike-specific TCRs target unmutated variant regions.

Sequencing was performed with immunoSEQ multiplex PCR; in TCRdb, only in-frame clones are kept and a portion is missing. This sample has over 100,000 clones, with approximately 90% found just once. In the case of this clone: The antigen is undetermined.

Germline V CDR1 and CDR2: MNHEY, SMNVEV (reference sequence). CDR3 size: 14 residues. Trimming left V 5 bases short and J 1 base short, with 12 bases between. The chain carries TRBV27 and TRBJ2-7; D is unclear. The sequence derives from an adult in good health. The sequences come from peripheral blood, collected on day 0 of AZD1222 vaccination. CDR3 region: CASSPTGYSYEQYF. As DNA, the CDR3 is TGTGCCAGCAGTCCGACCGGATATTCCTACGAGCAGTACTTC.